This record covers a single T cell receptor (beta chain). Its antigen remains unidentified. A single record per CDR3 protein comes from TCRdb applying MiXCR to the RT-PCR reads. The table lists 150,000 to 200,000 distinct CDR3 sequences, about a tenth of them singletons. The CDR3 covers 14 residues. V was pared by 3 bases and J by 9 bases, with 10 bases of the junction left unmatched. Germline CDR1 DFQATT, CDR2 SNEGSKA (reference sequence). The record originates from a study of response to subunit inactivated influenza vaccine. Study-level points and caveats: There was a suggestion from the authors that each seasonal influenza vaccination recruits few new T cells.

The receptor comes from a middle-aged man who received an inactivated influenza vaccine. The V call is TRBV20-1, the J call TRBJ2-1; 8 nucleotides match TRBD2. Sequences were derived from non-naive T cells sorted from PBMCs, sampled 40 to 50 days after vaccination. The CDR3 coding sequence is TGCAGTGCTAGCCTTTCAAGCGGGAGCACTGAGCAGTTCTTC. Amino acids: CSASLSSGSTEQFF.